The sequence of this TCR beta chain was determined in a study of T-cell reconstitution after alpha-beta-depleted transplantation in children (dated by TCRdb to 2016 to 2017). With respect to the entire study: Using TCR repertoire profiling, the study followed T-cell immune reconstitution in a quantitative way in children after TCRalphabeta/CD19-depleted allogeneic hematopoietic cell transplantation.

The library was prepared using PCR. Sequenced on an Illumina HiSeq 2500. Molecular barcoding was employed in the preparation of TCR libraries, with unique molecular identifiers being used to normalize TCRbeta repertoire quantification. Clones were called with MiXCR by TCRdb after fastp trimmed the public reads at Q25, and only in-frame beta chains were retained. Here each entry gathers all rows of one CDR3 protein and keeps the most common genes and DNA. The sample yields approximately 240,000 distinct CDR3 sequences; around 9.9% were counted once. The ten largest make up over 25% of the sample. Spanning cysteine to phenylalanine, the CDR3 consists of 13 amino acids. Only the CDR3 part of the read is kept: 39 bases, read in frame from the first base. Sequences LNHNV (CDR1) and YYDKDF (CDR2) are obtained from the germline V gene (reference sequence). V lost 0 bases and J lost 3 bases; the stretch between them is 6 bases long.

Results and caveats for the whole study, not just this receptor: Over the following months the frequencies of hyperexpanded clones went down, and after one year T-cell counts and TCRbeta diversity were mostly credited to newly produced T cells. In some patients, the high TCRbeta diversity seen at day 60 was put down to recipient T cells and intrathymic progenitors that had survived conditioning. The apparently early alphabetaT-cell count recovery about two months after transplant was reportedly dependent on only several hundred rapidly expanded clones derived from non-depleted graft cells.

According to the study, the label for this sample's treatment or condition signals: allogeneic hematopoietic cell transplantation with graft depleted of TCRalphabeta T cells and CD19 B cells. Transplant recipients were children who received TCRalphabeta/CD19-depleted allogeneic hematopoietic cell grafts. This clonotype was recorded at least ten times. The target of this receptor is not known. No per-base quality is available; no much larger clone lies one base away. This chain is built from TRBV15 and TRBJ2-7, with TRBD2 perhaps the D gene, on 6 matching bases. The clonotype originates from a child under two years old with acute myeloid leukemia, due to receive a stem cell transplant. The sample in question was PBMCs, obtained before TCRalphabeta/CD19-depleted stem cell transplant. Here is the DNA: TGTGCCACCAGCAGAGAGGGAGGCTACGAGCAGTACTTC. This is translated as CATSREGGYEQYF.